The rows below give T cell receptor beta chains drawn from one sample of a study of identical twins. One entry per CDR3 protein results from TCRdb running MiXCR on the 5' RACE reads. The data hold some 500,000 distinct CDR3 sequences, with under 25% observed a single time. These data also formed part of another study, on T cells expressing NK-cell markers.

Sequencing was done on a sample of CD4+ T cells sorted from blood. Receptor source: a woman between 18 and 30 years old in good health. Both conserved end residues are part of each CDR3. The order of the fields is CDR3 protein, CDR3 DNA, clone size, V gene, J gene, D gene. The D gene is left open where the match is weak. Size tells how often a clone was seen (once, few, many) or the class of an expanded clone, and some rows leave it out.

CSAREGGPNSPLHF	TGCAGTGCTAGAGAGGGGGGGCCTAATTCACCCCTCCACTTT	.	TRBV20-1	TRBJ1-6	.
CASSLGPLASTTDTQYF	TGTGCCAGCAGCTTGGGTCCCCTAGCTTCTACCACAGATACGCAGTATTTT	few	TRBV5-4	TRBJ2-3	.
CASSLAQGLAEKLFF	TGTGCCAGCAGTTTGGCCCAGGGTCTTGCGGAAAAACTGTTTTTT	few	TRBV12-3/TRBV12-4	TRBJ1-4	.
CASSGLGDTQYF	TGTGCCAGCAGTGGTCTAGGGGATACGCAGTATTTT	.	TRBV2	TRBJ2-3	.
CSAQLWVNTDTQYF	TGCAGTGCTCAACTCTGGGTAAACACAGATACGCAGTATTTT	few	TRBV20-1	TRBJ2-3	.
CASSTGGQGKAFF	TGCGCCAGCAGCACAGGCGGACAGGGAAAAGCTTTCTTT	.	TRBV5-1	TRBJ1-1	TRBD1
CASSQSDRGGTEAFF	TGTGCCAGCAGCCAATCGGATCGGGGGGGCACTGAAGCTTTCTTT	few	TRBV4-2	TRBJ1-1	.
CASSWGQGAGAFF	TGCGCCAGCAGCTGGGGACAGGGGGCGGGAGCTTTCTTT	.	TRBV5-1	TRBJ1-1	TRBD1
CASSPTGGINTGELFF	TGTGCCAGCAGTCCCACAGGGGGCATCAACACCGGGGAGCTGTTTTTT	many	TRBV12-3/TRBV12-4	TRBJ2-2	TRBD1
CASSSQPGSYEQYF	TGTGCCAGCAGCTCCCAGCCCGGCTCCTACGAGCAGTACTTC	.	TRBV7-7	TRBJ2-7	.
CASPCPGVVRSYGYTF	TGTGCCAGCCCCTGCCCGGGGGTGGTTCGTTCATATGGCTACACCTTC	.	TRBV6-4	TRBJ1-2	.
CATSSSATFFEAFF	TGTGCCACCAGCAGCTCAGCTACTTTTTTTGAAGCTTTCTTT	few	TRBV15	TRBJ1-1	.
CASRRSSNEKLFF	TGTGCCAGCCGCCGCAGCTCAAATGAAAAACTGTTTTTT	.	TRBV7-9	TRBJ1-4	.
CASSEAPGGPYEQYF	TGTGCCAGCAGTGAAGCCCCGGGAGGACCCTACGAGCAGTACTTC	.	TRBV6-1	TRBJ2-7	TRBD2
CASSYGQGIPYEQYF	TGTGCCAGCAGTTACGGACAGGGCATACCCTACGAGCAGTACTTC	.	TRBV6-5	TRBJ2-7	TRBD1
CSVSSGRALETQYF	TGCAGCGTTAGTAGCGGGAGGGCCCTGGAGACCCAGTACTTC	many	TRBV29-1	TRBJ2-5	TRBD2